Listed below are T cell receptor beta chains from one sample, sequenced in a study of blood T cell repertoires in COVID-19. Sequenced by immunoSEQ multiplex PCR; TCRdb stores in-frame clones only, minus some. This table holds around 200,000 clones, 65% to 90% found once. Source material: peripheral blood. The receptor source for this set is a human donor in a cohort sampled during active COVID-19. Both conserved end residues are part of each CDR3. A D gene is named only where the DNA matches it firmly. Clone size appears in some rows only: once, few, many, or a class for an expanded clone.

j_gene,abundance,v_gene,d_gene,CDR3nt,CDR3aa
TRBJ2-7,-,TRBV28,TRBD2,TGTGCCAGCAGTTTTACTAGCGGGAAGTACGAGCAGTACTTC,CASSFTSGKYEQYF
TRBJ2-7,-,TRBV5-5,TRBD2,TGTGCCAGCAGCTTGTCAGCGGGGATCTACGAGCAGTACTTC,CASSLSAGIYEQYF
TRBJ1-1,-,TRBV7-9,-,TGTGCCAGCAGCCGAAGCCCCCCCGGCACTGAAGCTTTCTTT,CASSRSPPGTEAFF
TRBJ2-2,few,TRBV7-9,-,TGTGCCAGCAGCTACTGGGCCTCGAACACCGGGGAGCTGTTTTTT,CASSYWASNTGELFF
TRBJ1-1,-,TRBV18,TRBD1,TGTGCCAGCTCACCGTTGGGACAGGGAAACACTGAAGCTTTCTTT,CASSPLGQGNTEAFF
TRBJ1-4,-,TRBV7-2,TRBD1,TGTGCCAGCAGCTTAGTAGGGACAGGGGGCAAGGGTGAAAAACTGTTTTTT,CASSLVGTGGKGEKLFF
TRBJ1-3,once,TRBV6-5,-,TGTGCCAGCAGGAGGCGGGACGCCGGAAACACCATATATTTT,CASRRRDAGNTIYF
TRBJ1-2,-,TRBV19,TRBD1,TGTGCCAGTAGTCAAGTGACAGGGTCCGTGTACGGCTACACCTTC,CASSQVTGSVYGYTF
TRBJ2-3,-,TRBV19,TRBD2,TGTGCCAGTAGTATATTACTAGCGGGAGGCCCCACAGATACGCAGTATTTT,CASSILLAGGPTDTQYF
TRBJ2-1,-,TRBV27,TRBD2,TGTGCCAGCAGTTTAAGGTCCAGACTAGCGGGAGACAATGAGCAGTTCTTC,CASSLRSRLAGDNEQFF
TRBJ1-2,few,TRBV19,TRBD1,TGTGCCAGTAGTCCGCACAGACAGGGGCACTATGGCTACACCTTC,CASSPHRQGHYGYTF
TRBJ1-3,-,TRBV5-1,-,TGCGCCAGCAGCCCCGCGGGGGCTGGTGGAAACACCATATATTTT,CASSPAGAGGNTIYF
TRBJ1-1,-,TRBV5-4,-,TGTGCCAGCAGCTCACCGAGCGGGACGAACACTGAAGCTTTCTTT,CASSSPSGTNTEAFF
TRBJ2-7,-,TRBV6-5,TRBD1,TGTGCCAGCAGACGCTTCGGACAGGGGCTGAGCGAGCAGTACTTC,CASRRFGQGLSEQYF
TRBJ1-5,-,TRBV19,-,TGTGCCAGTAGTGGCCGGACAGTATTTAATCAGCCCCAGCATTTT,CASSGRTVFNQPQHF
TRBJ2-1,-,TRBV12-3/TRBV12-4,-,TGTGCCAGCAGTTTATTCCAAAATGAGCAGTTCTTC,CASSLFQNEQFF
TRBJ2-7,-,TRBV6-6,TRBD1,TGTGCCAGCAGTTCTTTAGACAGGGGGCTTTCCTACGAGCAGTACTTC,CASSSLDRGLSYEQYF
TRBJ1-3,-,TRBV5-5,TRBD1,TGTGCCAGCAGCTTTTCCGGGACAGCACCTTCTGGAAACACCATATATTTT,CASSFSGTAPSGNTIYF
TRBJ1-4,-,TRBV3-1/TRBV3-2,TRBD1,TGTGCCAGCAGCCTTGGCCGGGACAGAAGTGCAACTAATGAAAAACTGTTTTTT,CASSLGRDRSATNEKLFF
TRBJ2-7,-,TRBV6-6,TRBD2,TGTGCCAGCAGTTACCGCTTAGCGGGCCCCACCTACGAGCAGTACTTC,CASSYRLAGPTYEQYF
TRBJ2-2,-,TRBV2,TRBD1,TGTGCCAGCAGTCACCATATGGGACAGGGCCCCACCGGGGAGCTGTTTTTT,CASSHHMGQGPTGELFF
TRBJ1-1,-,TRBV6-5,TRBD1,TGTGCCAGCACCGAACAGGGGAGAACTGAAGCTTTCTTT,CASTEQGRTEAFF
TRBJ1-4,few,TRBV28,TRBD1,TGTGCCAGCAGTTGGCAGGGGGGTGAAAAACTGTTTTTT,CASSWQGGEKLFF
TRBJ2-7,-,TRBV5-6,TRBD1,TGTGCCACCCGCCGAGGGGGCACCTACGAGCAGTACTTC,CATRRGGTYEQYF
TRBJ2-7,many,TRBV27,-,TGTGCCAGCAGTCTCGAAGGGGGGGGGTGGCCCGAGCAGTACTTC,CASSLEGGGWPEQYF
TRBJ1-3,-,TRBV6-5,TRBD1,TGTGCCAGCAGCTCCCGACAGGGCTGGGGAAACACCATATATTTT,CASSSRQGWGNTIYF
TRBJ2-1,-,TRBV5-1,-,TGCGCCAGCAGCTTCCAGACATCCACCTACAATGAGCAGTTCTTC,CASSFQTSTYNEQFF
TRBJ1-3,-,TRBV6-6,-,TGTGCCAGCAGTTACGAGGGATTGAGAAACACCATATATTTT,CASSYEGLRNTIYF
TRBJ2-1,-,TRBV9,TRBD2,TGTGCCAGCAGCGTAGAAGGAGCGGGAGGTTCCTACAATGAGCAGTTCTTC,CASSVEGAGGSYNEQFF
TRBJ2-7,-,TRBV29-1,-,TGCAGTGTTCCCAGGGATGGGTCCTACGAGCAGTACTTC,CSVPRDGSYEQYF
TRBJ2-7,-,TRBV19,TRBD1,TGTGCCAGTAGTCCGACAGGGGAGCCAGGTGATTACGAGCAGTACTTC,CASSPTGEPGDYEQYF
TRBJ2-6,-,TRBV7-2,TRBD1,TGTGCCAGCAGCCTACAGGGGGCTGCTGGGGCCAACGTCCTGACTTTC,CASSLQGAAGANVLTF
TRBJ1-1,-,TRBV7-8,-,TGTGCCAGCAGCCCGAGGGGGGGTGAAGCTTTCTTT,CASSPRGGEAFF
TRBJ1-1,-,TRBV25-1,TRBD1,TGTGCCAGCAGTGAATTCCCAGGGGGCGGCACTGAAGCTTTCTTT,CASSEFPGGGTEAFF
TRBJ2-3,-,TRBV7-3,-,TGTGCCAGCAGCTTAACTAGTGGGAGTAGGACAGATACGCAGTATTTT,CASSLTSGSRTDTQYF
TRBJ1-3,-,TRBV6-6,TRBD1,TGTGCCAGCAGGGCCACAGGGGGAACTGGAAACACCATATATTTT,CASRATGGTGNTIYF
TRBJ2-2,few,TRBV27,-,TGTGCCAGCAGTACATACACCGGGGAGCTGTTTTTT,CASSTYTGELFF